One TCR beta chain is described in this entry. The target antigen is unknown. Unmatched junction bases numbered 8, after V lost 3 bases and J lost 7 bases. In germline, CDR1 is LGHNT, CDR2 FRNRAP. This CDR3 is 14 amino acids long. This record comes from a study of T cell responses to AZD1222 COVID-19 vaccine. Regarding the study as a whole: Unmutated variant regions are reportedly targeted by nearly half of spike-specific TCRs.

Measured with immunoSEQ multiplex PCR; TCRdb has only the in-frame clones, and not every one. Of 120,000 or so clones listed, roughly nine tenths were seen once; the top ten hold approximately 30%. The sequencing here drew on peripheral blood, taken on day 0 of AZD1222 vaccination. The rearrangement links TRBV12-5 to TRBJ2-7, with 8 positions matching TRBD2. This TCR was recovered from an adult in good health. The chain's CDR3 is CASGLREGPGEQYF. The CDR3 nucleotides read TGTGCTAGTGGTTTACGGGAGGGCCCTGGGGAGCAGTACTTC.